The source of this TCR beta chain is a study of T cells after yellow fever vaccination (dated by TCRdb to between 2018 and 2021). Context from the whole study: The SMART-Seq v4 Ultra Low Input RNA kit was used to prepare libraries from fractions with low cell numbers. The cohort comprised two healthy male donors, one aged 18 to 30 and one aged 30 to 40 years. Blood was collected at multiple timepoints before and after primary and secondary immunization, and bulk PBMC replicates and cell subsets were isolated. To follow T-cell clones before and after both primary and booster YFV17D yellow fever vaccination, bulk TCR alpha and beta repertoires underwent longitudinal sequencing.

Sequencing was carried out with an Illumina NovaSeq 6000. Synthesis of TCR cDNA relied on 5'RACE template switching, a step that introduced a universal primer site along with unique molecular identifiers. cDNA synthesis was primed from both the TCR alpha and TCR beta constant segments. Library amplification involved two PCR steps, and the second step added sample barcodes and sequencing adapters. Libraries were sequenced on Illumina HiSeq 2500 (2x100 bp) or NovaSeq (2x150 bp). From the authors' description of their analysis: Demultiplexing of reads and collapsing into UMI consensus sequences were performed with MIGEC, and V(D)J alignment was carried out with MiXCR. Vaccine-responding clonotypes were identified with edgeR using replicate PBMC samples, with FDR below 0.01 and a log2 fold change above 5 up to day 15 being required. CD4 or CD8 identity was assigned to each bulk clonotype according to whether the clonotype was present at higher abundance in the sequenced CD4 repertoire or the sequenced CD8 repertoire. The public reads were reprocessed in TCRdb via fastp at Q25 and MiXCR, keeping in-frame beta chains. Rows merge per CDR3 protein into single entries with the most common DNA and genes. V and J calls and clone size were set by TCRdb, not the authors. Counted in this sample were about 300,000 distinct CDR3 sequences; 7.5% to 9.5% of them appeared once. Jointly, the top ten make up 3% to 3.5% of the sample.

Remarks on this clonotype: Its antigen is unknown. There are no base qualities to consult, and no much larger clone falls within one base.

According to the study, the label for this sample's treatment or condition signals: live attenuated yellow fever vaccine strain. A standard Ficoll-Paque protocol was used to isolate PBMCs from peripheral blood. CD4 and CD8 T-cell fractions were isolated with Dynabeads CD4 and CD8 positive selection kits. TriZol was used to extract RNA from bulk PBMCs, from CD4 and CD8 fractions, and from dextramer-positive and dextramer-negative fractions. Results the study describes overall, beyond this receptor: Only a couple of donors were included in the study, so the extent to which the findings can be generalized is limited. A small fraction of clonotypes showed up in both the CD4 and CD8 compartments, probably as a result of convergent recombination. Computational filtering was needed because FACS-sorted repertoires could contain abundant contaminating clonotypes from the bulk population. After the booster, most clones that had expanded after primary vaccination were detected again (roughly 96% of CD4 and more than 85% of CD8), suggesting broad maintenance of memory. Compared with the primary T-cell response, the secondary T-cell response was faster but weaker, reaching its peak on day 5 rather than on day 15.

CDR1 and CDR2 (SGHRS, YFSETQ) derive from the germline V gene. The CDR3 spans 16 residues, from the cysteine through the phenylalanine. Only the CDR3 DNA stays, 48 bases, in frame from base 1. V is cut by 0 bases and J by 5 bases, and the space between the germline ends is 15 bases. The source was CD4+ T cells sorted from PBMCs, collected 5 days after the yellow fever booster vaccination. The sequence is built from TRBV5-1 and TRBJ2-1; the D gene is unclear. This receptor was obtained from a man younger than 35 who received the YFV17D yellow fever vaccine. The nucleotides read TGCGCCAGCAGCTTGGAAGTTCCCCAATTCCACAATGAGCAGTTCTTC. This sequence encodes CASSLEVPQFHNEQFF.